The TCR beta chain described here comes from a study of T cells in localized non-small cell lung cancer. Notes on the study in general: Without multi-region sequencing, intratumor heterogeneity could not be excluded. A median of approximately 60 of the top 100 tumor clones appeared in adjacent lung, which was paired and uninvolved. Uninvolved adjacent lung showed peak T cell clonality, exceeding tumor.

The germline gives CDR1 MGHDK, CDR2 SYGVNS. The CDR3 runs 14 residues. V was pared by 4 bases and J by 5 bases, with 12 bases between. Only a few counts were recorded for this clone. Its antigen is as yet unknown. Sequencing used immunoSEQ multiplex PCR; TCRdb keeps in-frame clones, though not all of them. The sample carries over a thousand clones, about 20% recorded once. The TCR was taken from a male donor at least 60 years old with stage III squamous cell lung carcinoma. V gene TRBV25-1 combines with J gene TRBJ1-5, with D tentatively TRBD1 (5 bases). The specimen was normal lung tissue next to the tumor, collected before any cancer treatment. The CDR3 DNA reads as TGTGCCAGCAGTGGTCAGGGTACCTATCAGCCCCAGCATTTT. This gives the protein CASSGQGTYQPQHF.